The clone carrying this T cell receptor (beta chain) was picked up a small number of times. Its antigen is still unknown. This sample stems from a study of T cells in Graves' hyperthyroidism and ophthalmopathy. No ophthalmopathy progression within 18 months constituted stable Graves' hyperthyroidism. Hyperthyroidism had been newly diagnosed in patients aged 18 to 65, and its duration was under 2 months. Uncontrolled infection, other autoimmune disease, pregnancy or lactation disqualified patients from enrolment. The CDR3 regions of TCR beta were amplified from RNA transcripts. When the TCR CDR3 underwent first-round RT-PCR, the HTBI primer set was used. TCRdb re-derived calls from the multiplex PCR reads in MiXCR, one entry per CDR3 protein. The sample shows under 400,000 distinct CDR3 sequences, around a sixth of them seen only once. Points from the study as a whole: In blood, most of the thyroid clonotypes expanded above 0.001 were also present.

The material sequenced was blood. The clonotype originates from a woman in her forties or fifties with Graves' hyperthyroidism.

The CDR3: CASSQDSPGHEQYF. In DNA, the CDR3 is TGTGCCAGCAGCCAAGATTCTCCAGGGCACGAGCAGTACTTC. This rearrangement joins TRBV3-1 to TRBJ2-7, with a tentative D call TRBD1 (5 bases). Trimming removed 0 bases from V and 5 bases from J, with 11 bases in between. Germline V gives CDR1 LGHDT, CDR2 YNNKEL (reference sequence). CDR3 length: 14 residues.